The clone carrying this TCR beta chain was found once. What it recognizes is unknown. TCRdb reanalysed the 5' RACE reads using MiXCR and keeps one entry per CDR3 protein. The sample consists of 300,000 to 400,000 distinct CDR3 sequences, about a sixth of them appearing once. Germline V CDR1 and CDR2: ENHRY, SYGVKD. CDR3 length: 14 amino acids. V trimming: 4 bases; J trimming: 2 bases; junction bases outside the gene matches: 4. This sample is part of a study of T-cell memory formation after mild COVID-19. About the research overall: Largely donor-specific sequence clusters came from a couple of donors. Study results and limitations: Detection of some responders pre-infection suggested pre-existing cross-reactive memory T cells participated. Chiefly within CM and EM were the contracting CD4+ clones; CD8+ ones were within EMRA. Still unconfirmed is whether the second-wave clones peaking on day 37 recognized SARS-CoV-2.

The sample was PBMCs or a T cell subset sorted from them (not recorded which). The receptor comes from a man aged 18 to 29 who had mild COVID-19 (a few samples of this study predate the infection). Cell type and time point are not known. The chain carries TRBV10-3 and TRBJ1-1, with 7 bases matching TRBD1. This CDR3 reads CAISVGTANTEAFF. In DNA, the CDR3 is TGTGCCATCAGTGTAGGGACAGCAAACACTGAAGCTTTCTTT.